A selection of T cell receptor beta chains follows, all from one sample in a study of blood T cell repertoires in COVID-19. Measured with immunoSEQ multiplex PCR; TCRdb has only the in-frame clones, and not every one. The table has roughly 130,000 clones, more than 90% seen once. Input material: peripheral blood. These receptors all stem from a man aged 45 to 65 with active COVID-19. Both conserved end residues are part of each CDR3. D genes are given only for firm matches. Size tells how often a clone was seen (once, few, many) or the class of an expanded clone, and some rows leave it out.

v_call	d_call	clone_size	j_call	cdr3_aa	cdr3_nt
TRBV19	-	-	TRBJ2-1	CASSMATTSYNEQFF	TGTGCCAGTAGTATGGCGACTACATCCTACAATGAGCAGTTCTTC
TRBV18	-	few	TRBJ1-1	CASSPRGVNTEAFF	TGTGCCAGCTCACCACGCGGGGTGAACACTGAAGCTTTCTTT
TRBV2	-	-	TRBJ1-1	CASRGLNTEAFF	TGTGCCAGCAGGGGACTTAACACTGAAGCTTTCTTT
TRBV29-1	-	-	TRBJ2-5	CSVSYGQETQYF	TGCAGCGTGTCATACGGGCAAGAGACCCAGTACTTC
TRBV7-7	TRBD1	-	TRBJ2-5	CASSMTGAGTQYF	TGTGCCAGCAGCATGACAGGGGCGGGCACCCAGTACTTC
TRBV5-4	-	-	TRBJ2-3	CASSLAADTQYF	TGTGCCAGCAGCTTGGCCGCGGATACGCAGTATTTT
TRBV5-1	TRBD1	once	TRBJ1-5	CASRTGTGLNQPQHF	TGCGCCAGCAGGACCGGGACAGGGTTAAATCAGCCCCAGCATTTT
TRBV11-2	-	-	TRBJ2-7	CASSLEVQSSYEQYF	TGTGCCAGCAGCTTAGAAGTACAGAGCTCCTACGAGCAGTACTTC
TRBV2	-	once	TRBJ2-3	CASTPQGSSTDTQYF	TGTGCCAGCACCCCACAGGGATCGTCCACAGATACGCAGTATTTT
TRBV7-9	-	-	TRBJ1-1	CASSWSDSYYTEAFF	TGTGCCAGCAGCTGGTCCGACAGCTACTACACTGAAGCTTTCTTT
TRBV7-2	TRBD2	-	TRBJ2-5	CASSIGGSGSGETQYF	TGTGCCAGCAGCATCGGGGGGAGCGGGAGCGGAGAGACCCAGTACTTC
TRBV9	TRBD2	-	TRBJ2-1	CASSQAGAGDEQFF	TGTGCCAGCAGCCAAGCGGGAGCGGGCGATGAGCAGTTCTTC
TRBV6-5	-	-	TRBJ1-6	CASSPRGWDSPLHF	TGTGCCAGCAGTCCGCGGGGGTGGGATTCACCCCTCCACTTT
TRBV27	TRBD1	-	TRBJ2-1	CASRLGQGAYNEQFF	TGTGCCAGCAGACTGGGACAGGGGGCCTACAATGAGCAGTTCTTC
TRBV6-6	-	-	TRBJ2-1	CASSYSASLANEQFF	TGTGCCAGCAGTTACTCGGCTAGTCTAGCGAATGAGCAGTTCTTC
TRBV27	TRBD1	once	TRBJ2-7	CASSLGQGVSYEQYF	TGTGCCAGCAGTTTAGGACAGGGGGTTTCCTACGAGCAGTACTTC
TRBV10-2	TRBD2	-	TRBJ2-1	CASSDLLAGSYNEQFF	TGCGCCAGCAGCGACCTTCTAGCGGGGTCCTACAATGAGCAGTTCTTC
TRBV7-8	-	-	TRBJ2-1	CASSSRDGGGWGLSGNEQFF	TGTGCCAGCAGCTCACGAGACGGTGGGGGGTGGGGCCTTAGTGGGAATGAGCAGTTCTTC
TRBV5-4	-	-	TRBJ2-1	CASSKTGSEQFF	TGTGCCAGCAGCAAAACAGGGAGCGAGCAGTTCTTC
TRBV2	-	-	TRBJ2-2	CASSGESPTGELFF	TGTGCCAGCAGTGGGGAGTCACCCACCGGGGAGCTGTTTTTT
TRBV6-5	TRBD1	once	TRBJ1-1	CASISGTGIKAFF	TGTGCCAGCATCTCCGGGACAGGGATTAAAGCTTTCTTT
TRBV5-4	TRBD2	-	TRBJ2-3	CASSTTNLAGVDTQYF	TGTGCCAGCAGCACCACCAACCTAGCGGGGGTAGATACGCAGTATTTT
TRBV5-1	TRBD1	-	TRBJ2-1	CASRGQRQGSEQFF	TGCGCCAGCAGGGGGCAGCGACAGGGGTCTGAGCAGTTCTTC
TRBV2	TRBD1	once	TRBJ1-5	CASSGGDSDQPQHF	TGTGCCAGCAGTGGAGGGGACAGTGATCAGCCCCAGCATTTT
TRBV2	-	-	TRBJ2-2	CASRDPRGGELFF	TGTGCCAGCAGGGACCCTAGGGGGGGGGAGCTGTTTTTT
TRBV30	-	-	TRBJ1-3	CAWSGSLTPQAGNTIYF	TGTGCCTGGAGTGGAAGTCTGACTCCCCAAGCAGGAAACACCATATATTTT
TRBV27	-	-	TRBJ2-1	CASRVRGSSYNEQFF	TGTGCCAGCAGAGTACGGGGGAGCTCCTACAATGAGCAGTTCTTC
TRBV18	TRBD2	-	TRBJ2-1	CASSRISGSQFDEQFF	TGTGCCAGCTCACGAATTAGCGGGAGTCAATTCGATGAGCAGTTCTTC
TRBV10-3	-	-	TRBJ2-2	CAISGGPENTGELFF	TGTGCCATCAGTGGGGGCCCAGAGAACACCGGGGAGCTGTTTTTT
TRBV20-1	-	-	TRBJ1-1	CSAGGDTEAFF	TGCAGTGCGGGGGGGGACACTGAAGCTTTCTTT
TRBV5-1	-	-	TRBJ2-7	CASSPGDQGRSYEQYF	TGCGCCAGCAGCCCTGGGGATCAGGGCCGATCCTACGAGCAGTACTTC
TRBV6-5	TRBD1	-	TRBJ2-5	CASSDRAQGETQYF	TGTGCCAGCAGCGACCGGGCACAGGGGGAGACCCAGTACTTC
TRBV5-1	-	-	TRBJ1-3	CASSPMMDSSSGNTIYF	TGCGCCAGCAGCCCGATGATGGACAGCTCCTCTGGAAACACCATATATTTT
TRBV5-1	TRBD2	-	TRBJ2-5	CASSLARGVQETQYF	TGCGCCAGCAGCTTGGCGCGGGGGGTCCAAGAGACCCAGTACTTC
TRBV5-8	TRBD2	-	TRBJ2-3	CASSPGTGGSTDTQYF	TGTGCCAGCAGCCCCGGCACGGGAGGAAGCACAGATACGCAGTATTTT
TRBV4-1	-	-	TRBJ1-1	CASSQGQRNTEAFF	TGCGCCAGCAGCCAAGGACAGCGAAACACTGAAGCTTTCTTT
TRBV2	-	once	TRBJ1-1	CASSEGGGTLKNTEAFF	TGTGCCAGCAGTGAGGGGGGGGGAACCTTGAAGAACACTGAAGCTTTCTTT
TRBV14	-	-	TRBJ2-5	CASSQRQGGRETQYF	TGTGCCAGCAGCCAGCGGCAGGGAGGTCGAGAGACCCAGTACTTC
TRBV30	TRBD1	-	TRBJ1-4	CAWRLTGSDEKLFF	TGTGCCTGGAGATTGACAGGGTCCGATGAAAAACTGTTTTTT
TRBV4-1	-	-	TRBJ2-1	CASSQVSGNEQFF	TGCGCCAGCAGCCAAGTGTCGGGTAATGAGCAGTTCTTC
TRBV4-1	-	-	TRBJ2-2	CASNERTGVAGELFF	TGCGCCAGCAACGAAAGAACGGGAGTAGCCGGGGAGCTGTTTTTT
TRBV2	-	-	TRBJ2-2	CASSPDRKTGELFF	TGTGCCAGCTCCCCGGACAGAAAGACCGGGGAGCTGTTTTTT
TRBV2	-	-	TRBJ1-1	CASSPSEAFF	TGTGCCAGCAGTCCTAGTGAAGCTTTCTTT
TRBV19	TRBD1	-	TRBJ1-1	CASSQGTVMNTEAFF	TGTGCCAGTAGCCAGGGGACAGTCATGAACACTGAAGCTTTCTTT
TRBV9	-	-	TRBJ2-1	CASSVGTGSSNEQFF	TGTGCCAGCAGCGTAGGAACAGGGTCTTCCAATGAGCAGTTCTTC
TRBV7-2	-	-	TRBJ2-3	CASSLGGLTDTQYF	TGTGCCAGCAGCTTAGGAGGTCTCACAGATACGCAGTATTTT
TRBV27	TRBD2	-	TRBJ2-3	CASTMGSGRGSDTQYF	TGTGCCAGCACCATGGGAAGCGGGAGGGGGTCAGATACGCAGTATTTT
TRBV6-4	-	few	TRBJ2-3	CASSEGGGLPQYF	TGTGCCAGCAGTGAGGGGGGGGGCCTCCCGCAGTATTTT
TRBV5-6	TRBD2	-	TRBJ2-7	CASSLRSGGPYEQYF	TGTGCCAGCAGCTTGCGGTCGGGGGGGCCCTACGAGCAGTACTTC
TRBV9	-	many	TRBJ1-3	CASSTEGVNTIYF	TGTGCCAGCAGTACCGAGGGGGTAAACACCATATATTTT
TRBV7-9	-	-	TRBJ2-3	CASSLILDHTDTQYF	TGTGCCAGCAGCTTAATCCTAGACCACACAGATACGCAGTATTTT
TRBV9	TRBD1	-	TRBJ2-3	CASSVGWTGGTDTQYF	TGTGCCAGCAGCGTAGGCTGGACAGGGGGCACAGATACGCAGTATTTT
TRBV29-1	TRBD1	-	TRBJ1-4	CSVEHRGEGNEKLFF	TGCAGCGTTGAACACAGGGGTGAGGGCAATGAAAAACTGTTTTTT
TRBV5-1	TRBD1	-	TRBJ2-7	CASSFTGTGGYEQYF	TGCGCCAGCAGCTTCACCGGGACAGGGGGCTACGAGCAGTACTTC
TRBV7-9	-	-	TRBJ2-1	CASSSGQYRDDEQFF	TGTGCCAGCAGCTCCGGACAATACAGAGACGATGAGCAGTTCTTC
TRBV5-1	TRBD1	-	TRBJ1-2	CASSLWDRTIYGYTF	TGCGCCAGCAGCTTGTGGGACAGGACAATCTATGGCTACACCTTC
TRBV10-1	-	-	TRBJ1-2	CASKGREIYGYTF	TGCGCCAGCAAGGGCAGGGAAATCTATGGCTACACCTTC
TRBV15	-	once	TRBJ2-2	CATSRSRQSNTGELFF	TGTGCCACCAGCAGATCGCGGCAATCGAACACCGGGGAGCTGTTTTTT
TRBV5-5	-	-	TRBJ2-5	CASSLGGAPQETQYF	TGTGCCAGCAGCTTAGGCGGGGCCCCCCAAGAGACCCAGTACTTC
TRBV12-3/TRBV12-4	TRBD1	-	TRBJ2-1	CASSRQGNEQFF	TGTGCCAGCAGTCGACAGGGGAATGAGCAGTTCTTC